These T cell receptor beta chains were read from a single sample in a study of CD8+ T cells in alopecia areata. The repertoire was sequenced with immunoSEQ multiplex PCR; TCRdb's copy has only in-frame clones and lacks some. The table has under 150,000 clones, around three fifths seen once. Here the sequenced sample was CD4+ T cells sorted from blood, taken at week 24, from a patient treated with tofacitinib. The receptors stem from a human donor with alopecia areata. The CDR3 runs from the conserved cysteine through the conserved F or W. The order of the fields is CDR3 protein, J gene, V gene.

CDR3: CASSPRKLADQETQYF
J: TRBJ2-5
V: TRBV14

CDR3: CASSVAPKNSGGYNEQFF
J: TRBJ2-1
V: TRBV9

CDR3: CASSLGLEAFF
J: TRBJ1-1
V: TRBV5-6

CDR3: CASSGGRGRVWQPQHF
J: TRBJ1-5
V: TRBV19

CDR3: CASTRGRPTDTQYF
J: TRBJ2-3
V: TRBV6-5

CDR3: CASSLRSNTEAFF
J: TRBJ1-1
V: TRBV7-9

CDR3: CASSLSRGYTF
J: TRBJ1-2
V: TRBV28

CDR3: CASSPSSGDNTEAFF
J: TRBJ1-1
V: TRBV7-9

CDR3: CAWSVRETQYF
J: TRBJ2-5
V: TRBV30

CDR3: CASSLGTGESGYTF
J: TRBJ1-2
V: TRBV5-1

CDR3: CSVDKGDRGYYNEQFF
J: TRBJ2-1
V: TRBV29-1

CDR3: CASSLGWTTNEKLFF
J: TRBJ1-4
V: TRBV7-2

CDR3: CASSSTVTGVNSPLHF
J: TRBJ1-6
V: TRBV5-4

CDR3: CASSLGARQSGYTF
J: TRBJ1-2
V: TRBV11-2

CDR3: CASSPPIHTDTQYF
J: TRBJ2-3
V: TRBV18

CDR3: CAWTPGQLADTQYF
J: TRBJ2-3
V: TRBV30

CDR3: CASNLGSYEQYF
J: TRBJ2-7
V: TRBV2

CDR3: CASSPARRNTEAFF
J: TRBJ1-1
V: TRBV5-1

CDR3: CASSLGFQGYEQYF
J: TRBJ2-7
V: TRBV7-2

CDR3: CASSQEPGPYEQYF
J: TRBJ2-7
V: TRBV4-3

CDR3: CASSQEGSGATEAFF
J: TRBJ1-1
V: TRBV4-1

CDR3: CASSGQGETQYF
J: TRBJ2-5
V: TRBV5-1

CDR3: CAWRARSNYGYTF
J: TRBJ1-2
V: TRBV30

CDR3: CASSPGQGNQPQHF
J: TRBJ1-5
V: TRBV6-6

CDR3: CAWSRSATNTGELFF
J: TRBJ2-2
V: TRBV30

CDR3: CASSPSGGAQGGETQYF
J: TRBJ2-5
V: TRBV5-1

CDR3: CASSLAGETQYF
J: TRBJ2-5
V: TRBV5-1

CDR3: CSVAGSTYEQYF
J: TRBJ2-7
V: TRBV29-1

CDR3: CASRARANNEQFF
J: TRBJ2-1
V: TRBV19

CDR3: CSVEDLRGGYEQYF
J: TRBJ2-7
V: TRBV29-1

CDR3: CASSFSGRTNTEAFF
J: TRBJ1-1
V: TRBV7-9

CDR3: CASSLARVPTDTQYF
J: TRBJ2-3
V: TRBV7-8

CDR3: CASWGDNSYEQYF
J: TRBJ2-7
V: TRBV28

CDR3: CSVAPGLYDWNSPLHF
J: TRBJ1-6
V: TRBV29-1

CDR3: CASRFSEPGGPGRGNEQFF
J: TRBJ2-1
V: TRBV23-1

CDR3: CASSNLNTGELFF
J: TRBJ2-2
V: TRBV7-9

CDR3: CASSQDVSGGAYEQYF
J: TRBJ2-7
V: TRBV4-2